This TCR beta chain was retrieved from a study of glioma-infiltrating T cells. At the level of the study: Presurgical dexamethasone in glioma patients lasted six or fewer days.

This clonotype has a count of ten or more. Amplification of TCR alpha and beta CDR3 regions from RNA used iRepertoire nested multiplex PCR. TCRdb itself ran the multiplex PCR reads through MiXCR, one entry per CDR3 protein. The table shows 400,000 or so distinct CDR3 sequences, with roughly two fifths occurring only once. Sequencing was done on a sample of glioma tissue, nonneoplastic brain tissue, or PBMCs (not recorded which). This TCR derives from a human donor with low-grade glioma or glioblastoma, undergoing nonglioma brain surgery, or in good health (not recorded which).

The CDR3 DNA is TGTGCCAGCAGTTCCTATCAACAGGGAGTCAATCAGCCCCAGCATTTT. Its protein product is CASSSYQQGVNQPQHF. This sequence joins TRBV28 and TRBJ1-5; TRBD1 might be the D (6 bases). The V gene lost 4 bases and the J gene lost 3 bases, with 16 bases spanning the gap. This CDR3 contains 16 residues. The germline V gene encodes CDR1 MDHEN and CDR2 SYDVKM.